The 20 T cell receptor beta chains in this list originate from one sample, sequenced in a study of blood T cell repertoires in COVID-19. Here immunoSEQ multiplex PCR was the method, and the copy in TCRdb shows in-frame clones only, minus some. The sample consists of approximately 100,000 clones, 65% to 85% of them appearing once. The sample was peripheral blood. These receptors were taken from an older woman with acute or convalescent COVID-19.

V and J are TRBV7-2 and TRBJ1-2; the match to TRBD1 covers 8 bases. CDR1 is SGHTA, CDR2 FQGNSA, per germline. The J segment lost 4 bases and the V segment lost 5 bases, leaving 6 bases of the junction unmatched. The CDR3 is made up of 14 amino acids. The CDR3 DNA reads TGTGCCAGCAGCCCCTCGGGACAGGTCTATGGCTACACCTTC. It yields the protein CASSPSGQVYGYTF.

In its sample, this clone was seen a few times. The chain employs TRBV5-4 and TRBJ2-1, with D possibly being TRBD2 (5 bases). In germline, CDR1 is SGHNT, CDR2 YYREEE (reference sequence). The V end was cut by 3 bases, the J end by 9 bases, with 16 bases between. The CDR3 spans 14 residues. For the CDR3, the DNA is TGTGCCAGCAGCTGGCGGCCCGGCAGCGGTGAGCAGTTCTTC. Protein sequence: CASSWRPGSGEQFF.

This clone has more than one count but fewer than ten. The chain employs TRBV2 and TRBJ2-3; 7 bases are shared with TRBD1. The CDR3 consists of 14 residues. With V trimmed by 7 bases and J by 0 bases, 4 bases remained unmatched. Germline lookup yields CDR1 SNHLY and CDR2 FYNNEI. The CDR3 region has the DNA TGTGCCAGCACCCGGGACAGCAGCACAGATACGCAGTATTTT. As protein: CASTRDSSTDTQYF.

V and J are TRBV6-5 and TRBJ1-3, with 11 bases lining up with TRBD1. V lost 6 bases, J lost 4 bases, and 5 bases stayed unmatched. The CDR3 contains 15 residues. Germline values: CDR1 MNHEY, CDR2 SVGAGI. The CDR3, as DNA: TGTGCCAGCAGCCGGCGGACAGGGGGCGGAAACACCATATATTTT. Translated, it gives CASSRRTGGGNTIYF.

V gene TRBV2 combines with J gene TRBJ1-5; D is ambiguous. The CDR3 is made up of 14 amino acids. Trimming pared 5 bases from V and 4 bases from J, leaving 12 bases between. CDR1 is SNHLY, CDR2 FYNNEI, per germline. CDR3 amino acids: CASSYTRENQPQHF. CDR3 in DNA: TGTGCCAGCAGTTACACCCGGGAAAATCAGCCCCAGCATTTT.

This sequence joins TRBV30 and TRBJ2-7; TRBD1 aligns across 9 bases. Germline lookup yields CDR1 GTSNPN and CDR2 SVGIG (reference sequence). The CDR3 runs 13 residues. The V gene end was trimmed by 2 bases and the J gene end by 9 bases; junction bases not matched to a gene: 8. CDR3 in DNA: TGTGCCTGGAGTATCCTCGGACAGGGGTGGCAGTACTTC. Its translation: CAWSILGQGWQYF.

This chain uses TRBV9 with TRBJ2-3; D is perhaps TRBD2 (5 bases). V lost 3 bases to trimming and J lost 2 bases, with 13 bases between them. Looked up from germline, CDR1 is SGDLS and CDR2 is YYNGEE. This CDR3 has 15 amino acids. CDR3 sequence reads: CASSGGSTSTDTQYF. The CDR3 coding sequence is TGTGCCAGCAGCGGAGGGAGCACATCCACAGATACGCAGTATTTT.

V is TRBV30 and J is TRBJ1-1, with D tentatively TRBD1 (6 bases). This CDR3 region has 11 residues. In germline, CDR1 is GTSNPN, CDR2 SVGIG (reference sequence). Trimming shortened V by 0 bases and J by 11 bases, and 10 bases separated the two germline ends. CDR3: CAWSVGGRAFF. CDR3 sequence (DNA): TGTGCCTGGAGTGTAGGGGGTAGGGCTTTCTTT.

The chain combines TRBV28 with TRBJ2-1; tentatively, D is TRBD1 (6 bases). Trimming took 7 bases from V and 5 from J, leaving 12 bases between them. This CDR3 is 13 amino acids long. Germline V lookup: CDR1 MDHEN, CDR2 SYDVKM. CDR3 in amino acids: CASITGTHNEQFF. The CDR3 nucleotides are TGTGCCAGCATAACCGGGACACACAATGAGCAGTTCTTC. The complete variable domain, with remaining parts taken from reference TRBV28 and TRBJ2-1, reads DVKVTQSSRYLVKRTGEKVFLECVQDMDHENMFWYRQDPGLGLRLIYFSYDVKMKEKGDIPEGYSVSREKKERFSLILESASTNQTSMYLCASITGTHNEQFFGPGTRLTVL.

The chain combines TRBV7-2 with TRBJ2-3; TRBD2 agrees at 8 bases. The CDR3 has 18 amino acids. Germline V gene lookup returns CDR1 SGHTA and CDR2 FQGNSA. After removal of 4 bases from V and 5 bases from J, the junction contained 17 bases not matched to a gene. The CDR3 nucleotides read TGTGCCAGCAGCTCCCAGCCGGGACTAGATGTTCGGGGAGATACGCAGTATTTT. It is translated as CASSSQPGLDVRGDTQYF.

This clone was counted once. The chain carries TRBV12-3 or TRBV12-4 and TRBJ1-1; D ambiguous. This CDR3 comprises 13 residues. With 6 bases removed from V and 0 bases from J, the gap between germline ends came to 8 bases. CDR3 DNA sequence: TGTGCCAGCAGAGATCAGGTGAACACTGAAGCTTTCTTT. The encoded protein is CASRDQVNTEAFF.

This chain connects TRBV7-3 to TRBJ2-7, with 9 positions matching TRBD1. Trimming cost V 2 bases and J 2 bases; bases outside gene matches: 13. The CDR3 has 18 amino acids. The V gene's germline CDR1 is SGHTA and CDR2 FQGTGA. The CDR3 DNA is TGTGCCAGCAGCTTAGACACCCTCAGGACAGGGGAGACCTACGAGCAGTACTTC. Protein sequence: CASSLDTLRTGETYEQYF.

V usage is TRBV28 and J usage is TRBJ2-2; 8 bases match TRBD1. Germline loops: CDR1 MDHEN, CDR2 SYDVKM. This CDR3 region has 16 residues. J gave up 0 bases and V 7 bases, and 7 bases lay outside the gene matches. CDR3 region: CASTSSGQANTGELFF. The CDR3 DNA reads TGTGCCAGCACCAGTTCGGGACAGGCGAACACCGGGGAGCTGTTTTTT. Supplemented by reference TRBV28 and TRBJ2-2, the full variable domain reads DVKVTQSSRYLVKRTGEKVFLECVQDMDHENMFWYRQDPGLGLRLIYFSYDVKMKEKGDIPEGYSVSREKKERFSLILESASTNQTSMYLCASTSSGQANTGELFFGEGSRLTVL.

The V call is TRBV6-5, the J call TRBJ1-1, with D possibly being TRBD1 (5 bases). CDR3 length: 14 residues. Per germline, CDR1 MNHEY and CDR2 SVGAGI. With 0 bases removed from V and 6 bases from J, the gap between germline ends came to 11 bases. CDR3 in DNA: TGTGCCAGCAGTTACTCACGCCGGGGGGCTGAAGCTTTCTTT. This sequence encodes CASSYSRRGAEAFF.

This clone was detected once. The chain couples TRBV7-2 to TRBJ2-7, with TRBD2 matching 8 bases. CDR1 is SGHTA, CDR2 FQGNSA, per germline. The CDR3 length is 14 residues. The V gene end was trimmed by 5 bases and the J gene end by 5 bases; junction bases not matched to a gene: 8. CDR3 in DNA: TGTGCCAGCAGCCCTCGGGGGGGGACCCACGAGCAGTACTTC. Encoded protein: CASSPRGGTHEQYF.

The rearrangement uses TRBV19 and TRBJ2-5; D perhaps matches TRBD1 (6 bases). This CDR3 has 15 residues. Per the germline V gene, CDR1 is LNHDA and CDR2 is SQIVND (reference sequence). Trimming removed 3 bases from V and 0 bases from J, with 11 bases in between. CDR3 nucleotides: TGTGCCAGTAGTATCATTACAGGGTACCAAGAGACCCAGTACTTC. This gives the protein CASSIITGYQETQYF.

The CDR3: CASRRDRGPSGNTIYF. The CDR3 DNA sequence: TGTGCCAGCAGGCGGGACAGAGGTCCCTCTGGAAACACCATATATTTT. The chain has TRBV11-2 and TRBJ1-3, with 7 nucleotides matching TRBD1. Germline CDR1 is SGHAT and CDR2 is FQNNGV. The length of the CDR3 is 16 residues. After removal of 6 bases from V and 0 bases from J, the junction contained 8 bases not matched to a gene.

This CDR3 reads CAWTAGFNTEAFF. CDR3 in DNA: TGTGCCTGGACTGCGGGTTTTAACACTGAAGCTTTCTTT. The V gene is TRBV30, the J gene TRBJ1-1; D not certain. Looked up from germline, CDR1 is GTSNPN and CDR2 is SVGIG (reference sequence). CDR3 length equals 13 residues. The germline V and J ends were trimmed by 4 bases and 2 bases, with 11 bases remaining between them.

The genes are TRBV20-1 and TRBJ1-2, with a tentative D call TRBD1 (6 bases). The CDR3 covers 14 residues. V lost 3 bases and J 6 bases, leaving 17 bases between the germline ends. The germline V gene has CDR1 DFQATT and CDR2 SNEGSKA (reference sequence). The CDR3 coding sequence is TGCAGTGCTAGTGCGCAGGGGATTAGGGATGGCTACACCTTC. Its protein is CSASAQGIRDGYTF.

J is TRBJ2-1 and V is TRBV5-4; 8 bases are shared with TRBD2. Trimming removed 2 bases from V and 6 bases from J; junction bases left unmatched: 4. This CDR3 spans 14 amino acids. Germline values: CDR1 SGHNT, CDR2 YYREEE (reference sequence). The CDR3 region has the DNA TGTGCCAGCAGCTTAGCGGGGGCCATCAATGAGCAGTTCTTC. Its protein is CASSLAGAINEQFF. Full variable domain (remainder filled in from reference TRBV5-4 and TRBJ2-1): ETGVTQSPTHLIKTRGQQVTLRCSSQSGHNTVSWYQQALGQGPQFIFQYYREEENGRGNFPPRFSGLQFPNYSSELNVNALELDDSALYLCASSLAGAINEQFFGPGTRLTVL.